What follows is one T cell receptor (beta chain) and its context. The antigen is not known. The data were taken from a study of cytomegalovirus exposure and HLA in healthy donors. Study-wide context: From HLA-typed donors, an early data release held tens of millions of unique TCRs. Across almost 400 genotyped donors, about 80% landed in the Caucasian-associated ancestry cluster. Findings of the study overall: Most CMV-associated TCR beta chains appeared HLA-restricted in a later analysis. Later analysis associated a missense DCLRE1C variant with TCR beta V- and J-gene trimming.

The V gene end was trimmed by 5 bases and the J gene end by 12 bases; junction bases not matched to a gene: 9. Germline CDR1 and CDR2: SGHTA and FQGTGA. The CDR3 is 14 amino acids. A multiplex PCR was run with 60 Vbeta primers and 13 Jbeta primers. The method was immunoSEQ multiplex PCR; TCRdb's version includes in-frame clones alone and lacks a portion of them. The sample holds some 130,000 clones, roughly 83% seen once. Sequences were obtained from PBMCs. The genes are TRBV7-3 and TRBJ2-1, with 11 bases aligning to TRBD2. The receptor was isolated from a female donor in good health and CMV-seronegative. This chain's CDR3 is CASSPGLAGGGQFF. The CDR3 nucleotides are TGTGCCAGCAGCCCCGGGCTAGCGGGGGGCGGGCAGTTCTTC.